The 2 T cell receptor beta chains in this list originate from one sample, sequenced in a study of cytomegalovirus exposure and HLA in healthy donors. Primers: 60 Vbeta forward and 13 Jbeta reverse. Here immunoSEQ multiplex PCR was the method, and the copy in TCRdb shows in-frame clones only, minus some. Listed are about 32,000 clones; approximately 4.8% falls within the top ten. The specimen sequenced was PBMCs. These receptors were taken from a female donor in good health and CMV-seronegative.

V and J are TRBV11-1 and TRBJ2-5, with 14 bases lining up with TRBD2. Looked up from germline, CDR1 is SGHAT and CDR2 is FQDESV (reference sequence). This CDR3 contains 17 residues. V was clipped by 5 bases and J by 3 bases; unmatched bases: 8. CDR3 in amino acids: CASSPRTSGGPKETQYF. CDR3 DNA sequence: TGTGCCAGCAGCCCTCGGACTAGCGGGGGGCCTAAAGAGACCCAGTACTTC.

The CDR3, as DNA: TGTGCCAGCAGCTTAGCGGTCAACCGGGCCTACGAGCAGTACTTC. It codes for CASSLAVNRAYEQYF. The chain joins TRBV7-6 to TRBJ2-7; D ambiguous. Germline assignment: CDR1 SGHVS and CDR2 FNYEAQ. This CDR3 has 15 residues. Between the trimmed V and J ends, which lost 0 bases and 2 bases, there was a span of 11 bases.